This paragraph covers one T cell receptor beta chain sequence. As originally analysed: Amplifying reference gene primers gave estimates of nucleated cell counts. Measured with immunoSEQ multiplex PCR; TCRdb has only the in-frame clones, and not every one. That table is the source of V, J and clone size, and D and trimming were worked out from the DNA. The sample holds 170,000 or so clones, 80% to 90% seen once. These data are taken from a study of blood T cell repertoires in COVID-19. Study context: Samples of COVID-19 (acute and convalescent) were obtained from the United States, Italy and Spain. T cells, B-cell-depleted T cells, or PBMCs supplied cDNA or gDNA.

This CDR3 comprises 14 residues. Trimming took 7 bases from V and 1 from J, leaving 13 bases between them. Germline V gene lookup returns CDR1 SNHLY and CDR2 FYNNEI. The sequencing input was peripheral blood. This TCR derives from a man aged 18 to 29 who had recovered from COVID-19. The chain has TRBV2 and TRBJ2-5; D not resolved. CDR3 DNA sequence: TGTGCCAGCACCAGACAAGCCGTCCAAGAGACCCAGTACTTC. Encoded protein: CASTRQAVQETQYF.